Many counts were recorded for the clone carrying this T cell receptor beta chain. Its antigen remains unidentified. Amplified TCR beta CDR3 regions derived from RNA transcripts. Researchers ran a first-round RT-PCR on the TCR CDR3 using the HTBI primer set. TCRdb analysed the multiplex PCR reads with MiXCR anew, one entry per CDR3 protein. The sample includes hundreds of thousands of distinct CDR3 sequences, approximately 42% seen only once; the top ten take 7% to 7.5%. Germline V gives CDR1 SGHRS, CDR2 YFSETQ. Deletions cut 0 bases from V and 0 bases from J, with 9 bases between. CDR3 size: 15 residues. These data belong to a study of T cells in Graves' hyperthyroidism and ophthalmopathy. Diagnoses rested on clinical symptoms, serum thyroxine and TRAb, thyroid ultrasound and orbital computed tomography. General study points: The model forecast ophthalmopathy, anticipating it by a median about 6.5 months before onset.

The chain carries TRBV5-1 and TRBJ1-1, with D unresolved. The specimen was peripheral blood or thyroid tissue (not recorded which). This TCR derives from an adult man with Graves' disease, either hyperthyroidism or ophthalmopathy (not recorded which). CDR3 sequence (DNA): TGCGCCAGCAGCTTGGTTCCGGGTATGAACACTGAAGCTTTCTTT. It specifies CASSLVPGMNTEAFF. Full variable domain (remainder filled in from reference TRBV5-1 and TRBJ1-1): KAGVTQTPRYLIKTRGQQVTLSCSPISGHRSVSWYQQTPGQGLQFLFEYFSETQRNKGNFPGRFSGRQFSNSRSEMNVSTLELGDSALYLCASSLVPGMNTEAFFGQGTRLTVV.